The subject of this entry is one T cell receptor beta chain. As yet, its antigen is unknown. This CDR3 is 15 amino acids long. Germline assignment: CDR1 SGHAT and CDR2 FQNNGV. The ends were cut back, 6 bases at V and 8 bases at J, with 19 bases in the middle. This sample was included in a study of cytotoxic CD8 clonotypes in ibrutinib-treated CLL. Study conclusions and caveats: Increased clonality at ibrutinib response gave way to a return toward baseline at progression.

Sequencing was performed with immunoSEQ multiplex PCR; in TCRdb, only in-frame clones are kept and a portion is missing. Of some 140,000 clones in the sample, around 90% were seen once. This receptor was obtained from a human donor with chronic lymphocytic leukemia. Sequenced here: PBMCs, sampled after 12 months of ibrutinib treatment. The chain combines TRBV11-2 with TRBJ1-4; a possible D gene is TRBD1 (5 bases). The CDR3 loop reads CASSWDGTRGEKLFF. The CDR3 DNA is TGTGCCAGCAGTTGGGACGGAACCCGTGGGGAAAAACTGTTTTTT.